The 17 T cell receptor beta chains below were found in one sample sequenced in a study of T cell changes during pregnancy in multiple sclerosis. The repertoire was sequenced with immunoSEQ multiplex PCR; TCRdb's copy has only in-frame clones and lacks some. Found here are some 70,000 clones, about 90% of them singletons; the top ten hold under 3%. Sequences were derived from peripheral blood, sampled in the first trimester of pregnancy. These TCRs come from a female donor with multiple sclerosis, enrolled in a pregnancy study.

The V gene is TRBV28, the J gene TRBJ1-2; 8 bases agree with TRBD1. Looked up from germline, CDR1 is MDHEN and CDR2 is SYDVKM. V gave up 5 bases and J gave up 4 bases; unmatched junction bases: 6. There are 14 residues in the CDR3. CDR3 nucleotide sequence: TGTGCCAGCAGTCCGACAGGGGAGGGCTATGGCTACACCTTC. It codes for CASSPTGEGYGYTF.

The chain links TRBV5-1 to TRBJ2-5, with TRBD2 matching over 7 bases. The CDR3 is 15 residues long. In germline, CDR1 is SGHRS, CDR2 YFSETQ. Trimming took 4 bases from V and 3 from J; bases not matched to a gene: 9. The CDR3 DNA is TGCGCCAGCAGCCGACGGGGGGAAGCGGAAGAGACCCAGTACTTC. Translating it yields CASSRRGEAEETQYF.

In DNA form, the CDR3 reads TGTGCCTGGAGAGAGTGTGGGGGGGGAAACATTCAGTACTTC. Its translation is CAWRECGGGNIQYF. The gene calls are TRBV30 and TRBJ2-4, with 7 bases identical to TRBD2. The germline CDR1 and CDR2 sequences are GTSNPN and SVGIG (reference sequence). V shed 3 bases and J 6 bases; nucleotides not matched to a gene: 8. CDR3 size: 14 residues.

The gene calls are TRBV11-2 and TRBJ2-1; D is unresolved. Germline V CDR1 and CDR2: SGHAT, FQNNGV. The V end lost 0 bases, the J end lost 5 bases, and 14 bases lay between the germline ends. This CDR3 is 16 amino acids long. The CDR3 here is CASSLDLPSLHNEQFF. The CDR3 region has the DNA TGTGCCAGCAGCTTAGATCTGCCTAGTTTACACAATGAGCAGTTCTTC.

The chain is built from TRBV28 and TRBJ1-2; D remains ambiguous. Germline loops: CDR1 MDHEN, CDR2 SYDVKM. Trimming pared 3 bases from V and 13 bases from J, leaving 21 bases between. The CDR3 runs to 14 residues. The CDR3 region is CASSFWAARTSPTF. The CDR3 nucleotides read TGTGCCAGCAGTTTCTGGGCAGCCCGAACTAGCCCCACCTTC.

V and J are TRBV7-8 and TRBJ1-2; TRBD1 might be the D (5 bases). The CDR3 contains 14 residues. Germline CDR1 and CDR2: SGHVS and FQNEAQ. Trimming left V 6 bases short and J 6 bases short, with 17 bases between. The CDR3 sequence is CASRAHGEGNGYTF. The CDR3 region has the DNA TGTGCCAGCAGGGCCCACGGGGAGGGGAATGGCTACACCTTC. Full variable domain (missing parts from reference TRBV7-8 and TRBJ1-2): GAGVSQSPRYKVAKRGQDVALRCDPISGHVSLFWYQQALGQGPEFLTYFQNEAQLDKSGLPSDRFFAERPEGSVSTLKIQRTQQEDSAVYLCASRAHGEGNGYTFGSGTRLTVV.

The genes are TRBV5-1 and TRBJ2-1; 8 bases match TRBD2. Per germline, CDR1 SGHRS and CDR2 YFSETQ. The CDR3 consists of 13 residues. The V gene end was trimmed by 4 bases and the J gene end by 9 bases; junction bases not matched to a gene: 6. The CDR3 nucleotides are TGCGCCAGCAGCCCGGGGGGGGCTCCTGAGCAGTTCTTC. Translating gives CASSPGGAPEQFF.

V is TRBV7-6 and J is TRBJ2-1; possibly TRBD2 for D (5 bases). This CDR3 is built from 15 residues. The germline CDR1 and CDR2 sequences are SGHVS and FNYEAQ. The V end was cut by 3 bases, the J end by 2 bases, with 11 bases between. The CDR3 sequence: CASSFEAGPYNEQFF. Written as DNA, the CDR3 is TGTGCCAGCAGCTTTGAGGCGGGCCCCTACAATGAGCAGTTCTTC.

This sequence joins TRBV19 and TRBJ2-6; D is undetermined. This CDR3 region has 13 residues. Between the trimmed V and J ends, which lost 8 bases and 3 bases, there was a span of 8 bases. Germline-derived CDR1 and CDR2 are LNHDA and SQIVND (reference sequence). CDR3 residues: CASHVGGANVLTF. CDR3 nucleotides: TGTGCCAGTCATGTCGGTGGGGCCAACGTCCTGACTTTC.

The rearrangement joins TRBV6-1 to TRBJ1-6, with D possibly being TRBD1 (6 bases). V was clipped by 2 bases and J by 3 bases, with 8 bases between them. This CDR3 is 15 amino acids long. CDR1 is MNHNS and CDR2 is SASEGT in the germline V gene. CDR3 coding DNA: TGTGCCAGCAGTGAAACGGGACACTATAATTCACCCCTCCACTTT. Protein: CASSETGHYNSPLHF.

The chain joins TRBV5-1 to TRBJ2-7, with D tentatively TRBD2 (5 bases). This CDR3 has 15 residues. CDR1 and CDR2 from the germline V gene are SGHRS and YFSETQ. With 0 bases removed from V and 2 bases from J, the gap between germline ends came to 12 bases. The CDR3 coding sequence is TGCGCCAGCAGCTTGGTTGGCGGGCAAACCTACGAGCAGTACTTC. Amino acids: CASSLVGGQTYEQYF.

The rearrangement joins TRBV5-4 to TRBJ2-6; 8 positions match TRBD1. The length of the CDR3 is 17 residues. Germline lookup yields CDR1 SGHNT and CDR2 YYREEE (reference sequence). With V trimmed by 0 bases and J by 0 bases, 2 bases remained unmatched. CDR3 DNA: TGTGCCAGCAGCTTGGACAGGGGGTCCTCTGGGGCCAACGTCCTGACTTTC. The encoded protein is CASSLDRGSSGANVLTF.

The chain couples TRBV28 to TRBJ2-1; the match to TRBD1 covers 10 bases. Looked up from germline, CDR1 is MDHEN and CDR2 is SYDVKM. This CDR3 spans 18 amino acids. The V gene end was trimmed by 5 bases and the J gene end by 8 bases; junction bases not matched to a gene: 18. CDR3 nucleotide sequence: TGTGCCAGCAGTCCCGGGACAGGGGTGTTTCGGTTTGAAGATGAGCAGTTCTTC. Its translation is CASSPGTGVFRFEDEQFF. The full variable domain, completed using reference TRBV28 and TRBJ2-1, is DVKVTQSSRYLVKRTGEKVFLECVQDMDHENMFWYRQDPGLGLRLIYFSYDVKMKEKGDIPEGYSVSREKKERFSLILESASTNQTSMYLCASSPGTGVFRFEDEQFFGPGTRLTVL.

The genes are TRBV9 and TRBJ1-3; TRBD1 aligns across 7 bases. Germline CDR1 SGDLS, CDR2 YYNGEE. CDR3 length equals 14 residues. V was clipped by 3 bases and J by 4 bases; unmatched bases: 4. In nucleotides, the CDR3 is TGTGCCAGCAGCGGAGGGACAGAGGGAAACACCATATATTTT. This translates into CASSGGTEGNTIYF.

The V gene is TRBV14, the J gene TRBJ1-1; D is unclear. The CDR3 loop spans 15 amino acids. CDR1 SGHDN and CDR2 FVKESK come from the germline V gene. V lost 4 bases to trimming and J lost 5 bases, with 17 bases between them. CDR3 sequence: CASSLKGGFGTEAFF. The CDR3 nucleotides are TGTGCCAGCAGCCTCAAGGGAGGGTTTGGAACTGAAGCTTTCTTT.

This clone appeared a few times. The chain employs TRBV19 and TRBJ2-1; 12 nucleotides align to TRBD2. Germline CDR1 is LNHDA and CDR2 is SQIVND (reference sequence). V gave up 6 bases and J gave up 5 bases; unmatched junction bases: 5. The CDR3 has 15 amino acids. This CDR3 is CASRVRTSGDNEQFF. The CDR3 DNA reads as TGTGCCAGTAGGGTTCGGACTAGCGGGGACAATGAGCAGTTCTTC.

This clone was detected a few times. The chain carries TRBV5-1 and TRBJ1-1; D call uncertain. This CDR3 is built from 14 residues. Germline assignment: CDR1 SGHRS and CDR2 YFSETQ. The V gene lost 3 bases and the J gene lost 5 bases, with 14 bases spanning the gap. CDR3 protein: CASSSGGRETEAFF. CDR3 DNA: TGCGCCAGCAGCTCCGGAGGGAGAGAAACTGAAGCTTTCTTT.